Shown below are 13 T cell receptor beta chains from a single sample sequenced in a study of blood T cell repertoires in COVID-19. This table comes from immunoSEQ multiplex PCR, and its TCRdb copy is limited to in-frame clones, with some not included. The sample includes roughly 54,000 clones, roughly 83% seen only once; the top ten take 2% to 2.5%. Sequencing input: peripheral blood. These receptors were obtained from a woman aged 55-70 years with acute or convalescent COVID-19.

The genes are TRBV7-2 and TRBJ2-7; 12 bases align to TRBD2. With 5 bases clipped from V and 5 bases from J, the junction kept 7 bases outside the gene matches. CDR1 and CDR2 (germline): SGHTA, FQGNSA. The CDR3 covers 15 residues. The CDR3 DNA reads TGTGCCAGCAGCCTGACTAGCGGGAGTATCCACGAGCAGTACTTC. Protein sequence: CASSLTSGSIHEQYF.

This clone was seen a single time. The chain combines TRBV13 with TRBJ2-3; TRBD2 might be the D (7 bases). Germline lookup yields CDR1 PRHDT and CDR2 FYEKMQ (reference sequence). Trimming cost V 3 bases and J 3 bases, with 10 bases left between them. This CDR3 comprises 14 residues. The CDR3 DNA reads as TGTGCCAGCAGCTTTAGGGGGGGGACAGATACGCAGTATTTT. This codes for CASSFRGGTDTQYF.

V is TRBV29-1 and J is TRBJ1-1, with D tentatively TRBD1 (5 bases). V was trimmed by 6 bases and J by 1 base, leaving 15 bases between them. The CDR3 extends over 14 amino acids. From germline, CDR1 is SQVTM and CDR2 ANQGSEA. DNA of the CDR3: TGCAGCGTAAAAGGTCAGGGTTCGAACACTGAAGCTTTCTTT. This sequence encodes CSVKGQGSNTEAFF.

The CDR3 region is CASSLIGPLRQPQHF. The DNA for the CDR3 is TGTGCCAGCAGTTTAATAGGTCCGTTGAGGCAGCCCCAGCATTTT. V gene TRBV28 combines with J gene TRBJ1-5; D uncertain. Trimming took off 2 bases at V and 7 bases at J, with 15 bases between the two ends. The germline V gene has CDR1 MDHEN and CDR2 SYDVKM. The CDR3 is made up of 15 amino acids.

This clone was counted a single time. The genes are TRBV4-2 and TRBJ2-7; 7 bases line up with TRBD2. Germline V gene lookup returns CDR1 LGHNA and CDR2 YNFKEQ. This CDR3 region has 16 residues. With V trimmed by 4 bases and J by 0 bases, 9 bases remained unmatched. CDR3 in amino acids: CASSPHGGGNSYEQYF. CDR3 nucleotides: TGTGCCAGCAGCCCCCATGGCGGGGGTAACTCCTACGAGCAGTACTTC.

The V gene is TRBV29-1, the J gene TRBJ1-6, with D hard to call. Trimming took off 5 bases at V and 3 bases at J, with 8 bases between the two ends. Per the germline V gene, CDR1 is SQVTM and CDR2 is ANQGSEA. The CDR3 sequence is 13 residues long. CDR3 bases: TGCAGCGTTCAGGAGGGCTATAATTCACCCCTCCACTTT. This sequence encodes CSVQEGYNSPLHF.

The CDR3 is CASSFGSGEQYF. DNA of the CDR3: TGTGCCAGCAGTTTTGGGTCGGGCGAGCAGTACTTC. The chain uses TRBV27 and TRBJ2-7; D is unresolved. The CDR3 has 12 residues. The V gene's germline CDR1 is MNHEY and CDR2 SMNVEV (reference sequence). The V end was cut by 3 bases, the J end by 6 bases, with 9 bases between.

The V gene is TRBV9, the J gene TRBJ1-4; D perhaps matches TRBD1 (5 bases). The CDR3 has 14 residues. The ends were cut back, 2 bases at V and 7 bases at J, with 12 bases in the middle. Germline V gene data show CDR1 as SGDLS and CDR2 as YYNGEE. The CDR3 DNA reads TGTGCCAGCAGCGTCAGTTGGGGGGGTGAAAAACTGTTTTTT. Translation: CASSVSWGGEKLFF.

This chain links TRBV3-1 (or the pseudogene TRBV3-2) with TRBJ2-1, with TRBD2 matching 11 bases. Germline V gives CDR1 LGHDT, CDR2 YNNKEL (reference sequence). This CDR3 spans 12 amino acids. With 7 bases clipped from V and 9 bases from J, the junction kept 2 bases outside the gene matches. For the CDR3, the DNA is TGTGCCAGCATGCTAGCGGGGGGTGAGCAGTTCTTC. Protein sequence: CASMLAGGEQFF.

This clone was seen just once. The same CDR3 can be traced to other DNA sequences in this sample. This sequence joins TRBV5-4 and TRBJ1-1; D is possibly TRBD1 (5 bases). CDR1 and CDR2 (germline): SGHNT, YYREEE (reference sequence). V was clipped by 4 bases and J by 1 base, with 8 bases between them. CDR3 length: 13 residues. The CDR3 loop reads CASSPTGNTEAFF. In DNA, the CDR3 is TGTGCCAGCAGCCCCACAGGGAACACTGAAGCTTTCTTT.

The V call is TRBV19, the J call TRBJ1-2; no clear D gene. The germline gives CDR1 LNHDA, CDR2 SQIVND (reference sequence). The V gene lost 4 bases and the J gene lost 1 base, with 16 bases spanning the gap. The length of the CDR3 is 16 residues. The CDR3 spells CASSNSPGILNYGYTF. CDR3 sequence (DNA): TGTGCCAGTAGTAACAGTCCCGGGATACTTAACTATGGCTACACCTTC. The full variable domain, completed using reference TRBV19 and TRBJ1-2, is DGGITQSPKYLFRKEGQNVTLSCEQNLNHDAMYWYRQDPGQGLRLIYYSQIVNDFQKGDIAEGYSVSREKKESFPLTVTSAQKNPTAFYLCASSNSPGILNYGYTFGSGTRLTVV.

The chain joins TRBV6-5 to TRBJ1-6, with D maybe TRBD1 (6 bases). The CDR3 length is 14 residues. The V end was cut by 6 bases, the J end by 10 bases, with 16 bases between. In germline, CDR1 is MNHEY, CDR2 SVGAGI. The CDR3: CASSQGGGWSPLHF. The CDR3, as DNA: TGTGCCAGCAGCCAAGGGGGGGGGTGGTCACCCCTCCACTTT.

The chain has TRBV6-1 and TRBJ1-2; 7 bases line up with TRBD1. Looked up from germline, CDR1 is MNHNS and CDR2 is SASEGT. This CDR3 contains 16 residues. Trimming at V came to 2 bases and at J to 5 bases, leaving 11 bases not matched to a gene. This chain's CDR3 is CASSEIVPRDRYGYTF. The DNA for the CDR3 is TGTGCCAGCAGTGAAATTGTGCCCCGGGACAGATATGGCTACACCTTC.